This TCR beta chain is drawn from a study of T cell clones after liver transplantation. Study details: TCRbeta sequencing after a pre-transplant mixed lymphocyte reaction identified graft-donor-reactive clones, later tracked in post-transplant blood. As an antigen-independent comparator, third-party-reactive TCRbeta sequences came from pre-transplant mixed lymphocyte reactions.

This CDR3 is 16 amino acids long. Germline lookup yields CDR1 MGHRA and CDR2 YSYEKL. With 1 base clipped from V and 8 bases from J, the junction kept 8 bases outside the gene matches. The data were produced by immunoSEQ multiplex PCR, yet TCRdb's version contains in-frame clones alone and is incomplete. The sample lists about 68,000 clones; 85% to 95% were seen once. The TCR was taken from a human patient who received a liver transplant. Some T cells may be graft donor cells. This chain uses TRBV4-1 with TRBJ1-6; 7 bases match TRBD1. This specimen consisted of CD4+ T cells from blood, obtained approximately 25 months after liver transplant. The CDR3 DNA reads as TGCGCCAGCAGCCAAGCGGGGACAGCTTCAGATTCACCCCTCCACTTT. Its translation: CASSQAGTASDSPLHF.